The following is a T cell receptor (beta chain) sequence with its context. Which antigen it targets is not known. There are no base qualities to consult, and no much larger clone falls within one base. The cohort comprised 666 healthy bone marrow donors. All cohort members were sampled while nominally healthy, although unrecorded immune exposures were likely present. The donor tested CMV seronegative and was one of the 352 seronegative cohort members. A peripheral blood sample was collected from each donor, and TCR beta sequencing was performed on peripheral blood mononuclear cells. Genomic DNA extraction from the blood cell samples was performed with the Qiagen DNeasy Blood Extraction Kit. These data come from a study of cytomegalovirus exposure and HLA in healthy donors (dated by TCRdb to the late 2010s). Regarding the research as a whole: According to an earlier analysis of several hundred of the donors, roughly 180 million T cells yielded some 110 million unique TCR beta sequences and around 280 Gb of sequence data. Roughly 300 gigabases of sequencing data and approximately 80 million unique TCR sequences were included in an early release covering under 650 HLA-typed donors. Several DR-DQ haplotypes were treated as single units for association and clustering because of strong linkage in the cohort. The number of typed donors differed by locus: 629-630 for A, B, C, DRB1 and DQB1; about 520 for DQA1; 606 for DPA1; and about 450 for DPB1. Genome-wide SNP genotypes for about 65% of the roughly 700 donors were used in a later genetic analysis, which treated that subset as a discovery cohort. To predict cytomegalovirus infection status, the study brought together high-throughput TCR immunosequencing, statistical association of individual TCRs with disease status, and machine learning. On average, roughly 250,000 unique TCR beta nucleotide sequences were sequenced per donor among a few hundred genotyped donors of the cohort, with around 19% of those sequences being non-productive. The study was designed to test whether signatures of past pathogen exposure could be identified by cataloging public T cell receptors. Both class I and class II loci were covered by HLA typing, at four-digit resolution. Every repertoire in the discovery cohort had been generated on one and the same sequencing platform. The later analysis used no new phenotypic data to find candidate immune exposures, relying instead on TCR beta sequences and their occurrence across donors. An earlier analysis of around 580 of the donors used high-throughput TCR beta sequencing to judge whether each TCR beta V gene segment behaved as functional or pseudogenic. Donor age, sex, ethnicity and CMV serostatus were compiled alongside the repertoire data. Of the 350 to 450 genotyped donors, more than 75% were placed in the genetic ancestry cluster associated with self-reported Caucasian donors. Besides the first cohort of roughly 700 subjects, a separate validation cohort made up of over 100 different subjects was used. A later analysis re-examined previously published TCR beta repertoires from just over 650 donors and added high-resolution HLA genotyping to investigate patterns of TCR occurrence. The study used immunosequencing to profile the T cell repertoires of about 670 subjects and linked those repertoires to cytomegalovirus serostatus. Summary of the overall study and its limitations: Specific HLA alleles were associated with 15,000 to 20,000 TCR beta sequences at a false discovery rate of 0.05 in a later analysis. A few of the identified cytomegalovirus-associated TCR beta chains were confirmed in vitro to be specific for cytomegalovirus antigens. In a later analysis, TCR association rates were found to vary across HLA loci, with the most associated TCRs seen for DRB1 alleles and the fewest for HLA-C alleles. In a later analysis, HLA-associated TCR beta chains showed more clonal expansion and lower generation probabilities than non-associated chains that were equally common. According to a later analysis, parvovirus B19, influenza, CMV and Epstein-Barr virus appeared linked to several top co-occurrence clusters. Because the 87-base-pair reads could not distinguish some IMGT-functional V segments, including TRBV6-2 and TRBV6-3, those segments were excluded. In the study, 150 to 200 TCR beta chains were listed as associated with cytomegalovirus. A group of highly shared sequence variants was considered likely to be a technical artifact of the sequencing pipeline. The earlier analysis of around 600 of the donors excluded about 16 rarely observed V segments, including chromosome 9 orphons, because counts were too low. Because some donors lacked HLA typing at each locus, the association tests relied only on the typed subset. The only immune exposure information available for the cohort was CMV serostatus. This cohort had only TCR beta chains sequenced, and the lack of alpha or paired-chain data limited which features could be detected. The classifier was reported to diagnose cytomegalovirus status with high specificity and sensitivity in both the original cohort and the validation cohort. Most CMV-associated TCR beta chains appeared to be HLA-restricted in a later analysis, and the HLA associations seemed to be driven largely by CMV exposure. Assigning TCR associations to individual alleles was difficult when HLA alleles, especially DR and DQ, strongly co-occurred. It was suggested by the authors that the approach could potentially be generalized to other disease states and immunological phenotypes. A further reported finding was that TCR beta sequences accurately predicted the HLA-A and HLA-B alleles for most subjects in the first cohort. A later genetic analysis reported fewer N-insertions in productive TCRs among donors in an Asian-associated ancestry cluster than the roughly 700-donor mean. Roughly uniform sequencing depth across donors was assumed in presence/absence analyses, although this assumption may not hold. Most TCR sequences were observed very rarely across donors, whereas some public TCRs were present in many individuals. Correlated functional status among segregating V segments might be attributable to linkage disequilibrium, but an unknown experimental factor could not be ruled out. An earlier analysis of approximately 590 of the donors showed that most TCR beta V segments appeared in productive rearrangements either about 87% or about 30% of the time, which broadly matched IMGT annotations. A later genetic analysis associated a missense DCLRE1C variant with V-gene and J-gene trimming of TCR beta chains, and an independent cohort replicated the association.

The method behind the library was the immunoSEQ multiplex PCR assay. The multiplex PCR relied on a mix of 60 forward primers for TCR Vbeta segments and 13 reverse primers for TCR Jbeta segments. A multiplex PCR assay on genomic DNA amplified the CDR3 region of rearranged TCR beta genes. The Illumina HiSeq System was used to sequence the amplified TCR beta libraries as 87-base-pair reads. The paper's processing steps were these. Across the 700 or so repertoires, a later analysis counted tens of millions of unique TCR beta chains, roughly 11 million of which were shared by at least two donors. Raw reads were error-corrected and collapsed into unique sequences by a nearest-neighbor algorithm in which closely related sequences were merged to remove PCR and sequencing errors. V, D and J gene segments were assigned by aligning CDR3 sequences to IMGT reference sequences. For a sequence to be retained, a match of at least six nucleotides was required to both a V gene segment and a J gene segment. A rearrangement counted as productive if the CDR3 had no stop codons and remained in frame with V and J, and every other rearrangement counted as non-productive. CDR3 was defined according to IMGT convention as the region running from the second conserved V-encoded cysteine to the conserved J-encoded phenylalanine. The earlier analysis of approximately 590 of the donors excluded any sequence lacking an unambiguous match to a single V gene segment. In an earlier analysis of approximately 550 of the donors, V segments were called functional above 56.7% productive rearrangements and were called segregating when the between-donor standard deviation exceeded 5%. A statistical classification framework was built to diagnose cytomegalovirus status from the catalog of TCR beta chain sequences. In a later analysis, V and J genes were assigned by comparing TCR nucleotide sequences against IMGT/GENE-DB human TR gene sequences. The TCRdist pipeline was used in a later analysis to assign CDR3 sequences and most-parsimonious VDJ recombination scenarios. In a later analysis, every TCR beta chain was defined by the combination of its CDR3 amino acid sequence and its V-gene family, and reads without a unique V-gene family were dropped. As a way to deal with suspected cross-contamination and a sequencing artifact, a later analysis dropped 450 to 600 nucleotide sequences that were highly shared and had low generation probability. In a later analysis, a clonal expansion index for each public chain was calculated from normalized within-repertoire ranks of inferred template counts. In a later analysis, generation probabilities were computed with a VDJ recombination model fitted to out-of-frame rearrangements, and the resulting probabilities were checked against IGoR. In a later analysis, TCR-TCR, TCR-HLA and TCR-CMV co-occurrence was scored with hypergeometric tests, and a repertoire-size bias correction was applied to TCR pairs. In a later analysis, false discovery rates were estimated by permuting HLA or CMV assignments 20 times. In a later analysis, co-occurring TCRs were grouped with DBSCAN, and TCRdist sequence similarity was added when clustering was performed within HLA-allele-positive subsets. Repertoires with fewer than 30,000 or more than 120,000 public chains were left out of co-occurrence clustering, as were roughly five repertoires with anomalous nucleotide sharing. Here the immuneACCESS table is served through TCRdb, limited to in-frame sequences with V and J called. Missing clones are a known gap in these copies; in checked studies unresolved V genes cover under half, and the rest lacks a known reason. That table is the source of V, J and clone size, and D and trimming were worked out from the DNA. The table for this sample lists 55,000 or so clones; approximately 82% of them were counted only once. About 3% of the sample lies in the top ten.

Sequences SGHRS (CDR1) and YFSETQ (CDR2) are obtained from the germline V gene. The V and J ends are trimmed by 1 base and 8 bases, leaving 12 bases between them. The CDR3 numbers 14 residues from cysteine through phenylalanine. Only the CDR3 part of the read is kept: 42 bases, read in frame from the first base. The receptor was derived from a man aged 45-60 years in good health and CMV-seronegative. The sequenced material came from PBMCs. The sequence is built from TRBV5-1 and TRBJ1-4; a weak D assignment points to TRBD1 (5 bases agree). The nucleotide sequence is TGCGCCAGCAGCTTGCAGGGCCTTAGGGAAAAACTGTTTTTT. The encoded protein is CASSLQGLREKLFF. When the CDR3 is completed using the reference TRBV5-1 and TRBJ1-4 genes on either side, the full variable domain is KAGVTQTPRYLIKTRGQQVTLSCSPISGHRSVSWYQQTPGQGLQFLFEYFSETQRNKGNFPGRFSGRQFSNSRSEMNVSTLELGDSALYLCASSLQGLREKLFFGSGTQLSVL.